Included here is one TCR beta chain sequence, with context. What it binds is unknown. This specimen comes from a study of T cells in localized non-small cell lung cancer. Profiling relied on immunoSEQ multiplex PCR, and the TCRdb table lists in-frame clones only, not all of them. The sample includes about 77,000 clones, 85% to 90% seen only once; the top ten take 20% to 25%. V trimming: 6 bases; J trimming: 11 bases; junction bases outside the gene matches: 9. CDR1 KGHSH and CDR2 LQKENI come from the germline V gene. This CDR3 has 13 residues. Notes on the study in general: Clonality peaked in uninvolved adjacent lung rather than tumor. Tumor samples were not multi-region, leaving intratumor heterogeneity unexcluded.

The TCR was taken from a woman between 40 and 69 years old with stage I squamous cell lung carcinoma. The V and J genes are TRBV18 and TRBJ1-5; the match to TRBD1 covers 8 bases. Specimen: peripheral blood, collected before any cancer treatment. The CDR3 sequence: CASSRGQGLAQHF. Here the CDR3 DNA reads TGTGCCAGCTCGCGCGGACAGGGCTTGGCCCAGCATTTT.